This note documents a single T cell receptor (beta chain) sequence. This sample stems from a study of OX40 agonist ivuxolimab in advanced cancers. Clones were sequenced by immunoSEQ multiplex PCR, and TCRdb holds only the in-frame ones, with some missing. Altogether 65,000 to 95,000 clones are present, roughly 94% being singletons, with the ten largest covering 8.5% to 10%. J lost 7 bases, V lost 2 bases, and 8 bases had no gene match. CDR3 size: 15 residues. CDR1 SGHDT and CDR2 YYEEEE come from the germline V gene. The sequencing here drew on CD4+ or CD8+ T cells sorted from blood, taken in a trial of the OX40 agonist ivuxolimab. The J gene is TRBJ2-1, the V gene TRBV5-6; 8 bases fit TRBD1. The receptor was derived from an adult with an advanced solid tumor such as melanoma, head and neck, liver or kidney cancer. CDR3 DNA: TGTGCCAGCAGCTTTGTCGGGACAGGTGGGAATGAGCAGTTCTTC. As protein: CASSFVGTGGNEQFF.